A single sample is the source of the 26 T cell receptor beta chains below, sequenced in a study of vaccination and CD4 T cells after COVID-19 (dated by TCRdb to 2022 to 2024). Libraries were made using PCR. These reads were obtained on an Illumina iSeq 100. At the Johns Hopkins FTIC core, DNA from the cultured CD4+ T cells underwent TCR sequencing with the Oncomine TCR Beta short-read assay. TCRdb passed the public sequencing reads through fastp at Q25 and MiXCR, retaining productive beta sequences. Identical CDR3 proteins give one entry, which carries the most common genes and DNA. Recorded for this sample are approximately 13,000 distinct CDR3 sequences; roughly 79% of them occurred a single time. The ten largest clones capture roughly 30% of the sample. These TCRs' antigens remain unknown. What the treatment or condition label conveys for this sample: roughly ten-day PBMC culture with coronavirus spike peptide pools or control peptides (ViraFEST assay).

The sample comprised CD4+ T cells from blood, cultured in vitro. All receptors derive from a human donor who had recovered from COVID-19.

The rearrangement links TRBV7-2 to TRBJ2-3; D gene unclear. The CDR3 is 13 amino acids. V gave up 5 bases and J gave up 1 base, with 7 bases separating them. The germline V gene encodes CDR1 SGHTA and CDR2 FQGNSA. This chain's CDR3 is CASSLVGTDTQYF. As DNA, the CDR3 is TGTGCCAGCAGCCTTGTCGGCACAGATACGCAGTATTTT.

The gene calls are TRBV5-1 and TRBJ1-1; unclear D gene. The V end lost 0 bases, the J end lost 8 bases, and 14 bases lay between the germline ends. CDR1 and CDR2 (germline): SGHRS, YFSETQ. This CDR3 is 14 amino acids long. CDR3 residues: CASSLVPGGREAFF. CDR3 sequence (DNA): TGCGCCAGCAGCTTGGTGCCGGGCGGCAGAGAAGCTTTCTTT. Full variable domain (rest looked up from reference TRBV5-1 and TRBJ1-1): KAGVTQTPRYLIKTRGQQVTLSCSPISGHRSVSWYQQTPGQGLQFLFEYFSETQRNKGNFPGRFSGRQFSNSRSEMNVSTLELGDSALYLCASSLVPGGREAFFGQGTRLTVV.

A few counts support this clonotype. Written as DNA, the CDR3 is TGTGCCAGCAGTTTAATTGAACGAGAGACCCAGTACTTC. Amino acid sequence: CASSLIERETQYF. The chain has TRBV27 and TRBJ2-5; D call uncertain. Germline CDR1 MNHEY, CDR2 SMNVEV (reference sequence). This CDR3 is built from 13 residues. Trimming took 2 bases from V and 4 from J, leaving 8 bases between them.

This chain connects TRBV20-1 to TRBJ1-5; the D is unclear. Germline V gene sequence: CDR1 DFQATT, CDR2 SNEGSKA (reference sequence). This CDR3 is 13 amino acids long. The ends were cut back, 6 bases at V and 3 bases at J, with 12 bases in the middle. The CDR3 loop reads CSAGRTDNQPQHF. DNA for the CDR3: TGCAGTGCGGGCCGGACGGACAATCAGCCCCAGCATTTT.

The chain uses TRBV28 and TRBJ1-5, with D possibly being TRBD1 (5 bases). Trimming took 6 bases from V and 2 from J, leaving 14 bases between them. This CDR3 region has 15 residues. The germline V gene encodes CDR1 MDHEN and CDR2 SYDVKM. The CDR3 DNA follows: TGTGCCAGCAGGAAAGGGGTGATTGGCAATCAGCCCCAGCATTTT. This translates into CASRKGVIGNQPQHF. The whole variable domain, remainder taken from reference TRBV28 and TRBJ1-5, is DVKVTQSSRYLVKRTGEKVFLECVQDMDHENMFWYRQDPGLGLRLIYFSYDVKMKEKGDIPEGYSVSREKKERFSLILESASTNQTSMYLCASRKGVIGNQPQHFGDGTRLSIL.

This clonotype was picked up a small number of times. The chain couples TRBV6-1 to TRBJ1-1; D is ambiguous. The germline V gene has CDR1 MNHNS and CDR2 SASEGT. V lost 11 bases and J 4 bases, leaving 17 bases between the germline ends. The CDR3 consists of 13 residues. The CDR3 region has the DNA TGTGCCGCGCGACGCCCGGACTTCACTGAAGCTTTCTTT. Its translation: CAARRPDFTEAFF.

This clonotype was counted a few times. V gene TRBV6-5 combines with J gene TRBJ1-5; a possible D gene is TRBD1 (5 bases). The germline CDR1 and CDR2 sequences are MNHEY and SVGAGI. Trimming cost V 2 bases and J 2 bases, with 10 bases left between them. The CDR3 extends over 15 amino acids. CDR3 bases: TGTGCCAGCAGTTACCGACGGGGGGGCAATCAGCCCCAGCATTTT. Its protein product is CASSYRRGGNQPQHF.

With respect to this clonotype: A read error may produce the germline difference seen at one junction end. The chain is built from TRBV7-7 and TRBJ2-2; D might be TRBD2 (7 bases). The CDR3 covers 16 residues. Per germline, CDR1 SSHAT and CDR2 FNYEAQ (reference sequence). The CDR3: CASKPLGGPTPGELFF. The CDR3 DNA reads TGTGCTAGCAAGCCCTTGGGGGGGCCAACTCCCGGGGAGCTGTTTTTT.

The chain uses TRBV7-2 and TRBJ2-7; 14 bases align to TRBD2. CDR1 is SGHTA and CDR2 is FQGNSA in the germline V gene. The J segment lost 6 bases and the V segment lost 5 bases, leaving 15 bases of the junction unmatched. The CDR3 length is 18 residues. CDR3 amino acids: CASSPAGLAGVFVGEQYF. The CDR3 coding sequence is TGTGCCAGCAGCCCAGCGGGACTAGCGGGAGTTTTCGTGGGCGAGCAGTACTTC.

The chain couples TRBV7-8 to TRBJ1-2; D uncertain. Germline V CDR1 and CDR2: SGHVS, FQNEAQ. Trimming shortened V by 4 bases and J by 5 bases, and 26 bases separated the two germline ends. This CDR3 spans 18 amino acids. This chain's CDR3 is CASSSARYPDPRRYGYTF. The CDR3 DNA follows: TGTGCCAGCAGCTCCGCCAGATACCCGGATCCGAGGAGGTATGGCTACACCTTC.

The table lists this clonotype with a few counts. This sequence joins TRBV11-2 and TRBJ1-3; the D gene is possibly TRBD1 (6 bases). V gave up 6 bases and J gave up 11 bases, with 11 bases separating them. The CDR3 length is 11 residues. CDR1 is SGHAT and CDR2 is FQNNGV in the germline V gene. The CDR3 loop is CASRSGQSIYF. The CDR3, as DNA: TGTGCCAGCAGATCAGGACAGTCCATATATTTT.

The J gene is TRBJ2-7, the V gene TRBV15; 7 nucleotides match TRBD2. Germline-derived CDR1 and CDR2 are LNHNV and YYDKDF (reference sequence). The CDR3 has 12 residues. V shed 3 bases, J shed 6 bases, and the junction held 2 bases outside the gene matches. The DNA for the CDR3 is TGTGCCACCAGCAGCGGGACTACCGAGCAGTACTTC. Its translation: CATSSGTTEQYF.

The CDR3 loop is CASSPLLIGGGFSTDTQYF. The DNA for the CDR3 is TGTGCCAGCAGCCCCCTCCTGATTGGGGGGGGGTTTAGCACAGATACGCAGTATTTT. J is TRBJ2-3 and V is TRBV7-2; 7 bases map to TRBD2. Germline CDR1 reads SGHTA; CDR2 reads FQGNSA. CDR3 length: 19 residues. The V and J ends lost 5 bases and 0 bases, in that order; junction bases with no gene match: 17.

The V call is TRBV6-2 or TRBV6-3, the J call TRBJ2-3; perhaps TRBD2 as D (6 bases). Germline assignment: CDR1 MNHEY and CDR2 SVGEGT. V was trimmed by 4 bases and J by 11 bases, leaving 19 bases between them. The CDR3 loop spans 14 amino acids. Here the CDR3 reads CASSFSSGRLMQYF. DNA of the CDR3: TGTGCCAGCAGTTTTAGTAGCGGCCGGCTCATGCAGTATTTT.

V and J are TRBV11-2 and TRBJ1-2, with 8 bases aligning to TRBD1. The CDR3 totals 14 residues. CDR1 and CDR2 from the germline V gene are SGHAT and FQNNGV. Trimming took 0 bases from V and 7 from J; bases not matched to a gene: 4. CDR3 coding DNA: TGTGCCAGCAGCTTAGAACAGGGGGTGGCTGGCTACACCTTC. Translation gives CASSLEQGVAGYTF.

This chain joins TRBV20-1 and TRBJ1-2; D is perhaps TRBD1 (6 bases). The V gene lost 6 bases and the J gene lost 4 bases, with 12 bases spanning the gap. The CDR3 totals 12 residues. Germline lookup yields CDR1 DFQATT and CDR2 SNEGSKA (reference sequence). CDR3 nucleotides: TGCAGTGCCTCCGGACAGCTCTATGGCTACACCTTC. This encodes CSASGQLYGYTF.

The chain couples TRBV27 to TRBJ2-1, with D tentatively TRBD2 (6 bases). This CDR3 has 15 amino acids. Between the trimmed V and J ends, which lost 2 bases and 7 bases, there was a span of 15 bases. Germline V gene sequence: CDR1 MNHEY, CDR2 SMNVEV (reference sequence). CDR3 amino acids: CASSLGTHKGNEQFF. CDR3 sequence (DNA): TGTGCCAGCAGTTTAGGGACTCACAAGGGGAATGAGCAGTTCTTC.

V gene TRBV19 combines with J gene TRBJ1-5; 7 nucleotides line up with TRBD1. The CDR3 covers 14 residues. V trimming: 5 bases; J trimming: 2 bases; junction bases outside the gene matches: 3. Germline CDR1 LNHDA, CDR2 SQIVND (reference sequence). The CDR3 DNA is TGTGCCAGTAGTCCCGGGACAGGCAATCAGCCCCAGCATTTT. Protein product: CASSPGTGNQPQHF.

This clonotype was found a few times. The CDR3 DNA follows: TGCAGTGCCCCCAGGGTGAATCAGCCCCAGCATTTT. It specifies CSAPRVNQPQHF. The rearrangement links TRBV20-1 to TRBJ1-5, with D perhaps matching TRBD1 (5 bases). There are 12 residues in the CDR3. Trimming pared 6 bases from V and 4 bases from J, leaving 10 bases between. The V gene's germline CDR1 is DFQATT and CDR2 SNEGSKA (reference sequence).

The chain links TRBV28 to TRBJ2-3; 10 bases are a match to TRBD1. There are 14 residues in the CDR3. Germline-derived CDR1 and CDR2 are MDHEN and SYDVKM. Trimming took 5 bases from V and 12 from J; bases not matched to a gene: 11. DNA of the CDR3: TGTGCCAGCAGTAAACGGGACAGGGGCTACGCCCAGTATTTT. Amino acids: CASSKRDRGYAQYF.

The chain carries TRBV7-8 and TRBJ1-1; D may be TRBD1 (6 bases). CDR3 size: 16 residues. Germline CDR1 is SGHVS and CDR2 is FQNEAQ. Trimming took off 1 base at V and 1 base at J, with 13 bases between the two ends. CDR3 DNA: TGTGCCAGCAGCTTAGTGGTTCCAGGGGCGAACACTGAAGCTTTCTTT. It yields the protein CASSLVVPGANTEAFF. The full variable domain, with the rest looked up from reference TRBV7-8 and TRBJ1-1, is GAGVSQSPRYKVAKRGQDVALRCDPISGHVSLFWYQQALGQGPEFLTYFQNEAQLDKSGLPSDRFFAERPEGSVSTLKIQRTQQEDSAVYLCASSLVVPGANTEAFFGQGTRLTVV.

On this clonotype itself: The junction differs from germline at one of its ends, possibly a read error. The rearrangement joins TRBV20-1 to TRBJ2-7; either TRBD1 or TRBD2 may fit D (5 bases each). The germline CDR1 and CDR2 sequences are DFQATT and SNEGSKA (reference sequence). The CDR3 has 14 residues. The CDR3 DNA reads TGCAGTGCTGGGTCCCGGGGCGCCTCCTGCGAGCAGTACTTC. Protein: CSAGSRGASCEQYF.

This clonotype was detected a few times. The CDR3 coding sequence is TGTGCCAGCAGCTTGGTGGGCGCTGAAGCTTTCTTT. It translates to CASSLVGAEAFF. The rearrangement links TRBV7-2 to TRBJ1-1; D unresolved. Per the germline V gene, CDR1 is SGHTA and CDR2 is FQGNSA. The CDR3 extends over 12 amino acids. V was shortened by 3 bases and J by 6 bases, with 8 bases between the two germline ends. Supplemented by reference TRBV7-2 and TRBJ1-1, the full variable domain reads GAGVSQSPSNKVTEKGKDVELRCDPISGHTALYWYRQSLGQGLEFLIYFQGNSAPDKSGLPSDRFSAERTGGSVSTLTIQRTQQEDSAVYLCASSLVGAEAFFGQGTRLTVV.

The chain has TRBV6-1 and TRBJ2-7, with D possibly being TRBD1 or TRBD2 (5 bases each). The CDR3 loop spans 13 amino acids. Trimming took off 6 bases at V and 4 bases at J, with 13 bases between the two ends. Germline lookup yields CDR1 MNHNS and CDR2 SASEGT. The CDR3 coding sequence is TGTGCCAGCAGGAGTGGGGGTCATTACGAGCAGTACTTC. Translated, it gives CASRSGGHYEQYF.

The chain recombines TRBV19 with TRBJ1-1; TRBD1 matches at 7 bases. The CDR3 length is 15 residues. With V trimmed by 7 bases and J by 3 bases, 11 bases remained unmatched. Germline V gives CDR1 LNHDA, CDR2 SQIVND (reference sequence). The CDR3 DNA is TGTGCCAGTACCCCTCTGAGTACAGGGGACACTGAAGCTTTCTTT. Its protein is CASTPLSTGDTEAFF.

The rearrangement links TRBV20-1 to TRBJ2-3, with 9 bases lining up with TRBD2. V lost 3 bases and J lost 5; bases outside the gene matches: 6. The germline CDR1 and CDR2 sequences are DFQATT and SNEGSKA (reference sequence). The CDR3 contains 14 residues. The CDR3 DNA reads as TGCAGTGCTAGTCGGCGGGAGGGTAAAGATACGCAGTATTTT. Encoded protein: CSASRREGKDTQYF.